This T cell receptor beta chain appears in the sequencing data of a study of T cell responses to AZD1222 COVID-19 vaccine. With 1 base removed from V and 0 bases from J, the gap between germline ends came to 11 bases. The CDR3 sequence is 16 residues long. CDR1 is LGHNA, CDR2 YSLEER, per germline. This clone appeared a few times. Profiling relied on immunoSEQ multiplex PCR, and the TCRdb table lists in-frame clones only, not all of them. The data contain about 120,000 clones, 70% to 90% of them seen just once; the ten biggest clones take up just over 9.5%. V usage is TRBV4-3 and J usage is TRBJ2-3, with TRBD2 as a possible D gene (7 bases). This clonotype was sampled from an adult in good health. Sequencing was performed on peripheral blood, taken on day 0 of AZD1222 vaccination. CDR3 bases: TGCGCCAGCAGCCAAGGTCGGGGGGCTAGCACAGATACGCAGTATTTT. It encodes CASSQGRGASTDTQYF.